These T cell receptor beta chains were read from a single sample in a study of T cells in Graves' hyperthyroidism and ophthalmopathy. One entry per CDR3 protein, called by TCRdb with MiXCR from the multiplex PCR reads. This sample carries some 500,000 distinct CDR3 sequences, around 15% of them seen once, and the ten largest clones take 15% to 20%. Sample: blood. These receptors all stem from a woman aged 18 to 35 with Graves' hyperthyroidism. The CDR3 runs from the conserved cysteine through the conserved F or W. D genes are given only for firm matches. The listing skips clone size in some rows; elsewhere it reads once, few, many or a size class.

clone_size	j_call	d_call	v_call	cdr3_aa	cdr3_nt
NA	TRBJ2-5	TRBD2	TRBV3-1	CASSQVGSGRGEETQYF	TGTGCCAGCAGCCAAGTGGGCAGCGGGAGGGGCGAAGAGACCCAGTACTTC
many	TRBJ2-1	TRBD2	TRBV12-5	CASGRTSGQRGHEQFF	TGTGCTAGTGGACGGACTAGCGGGCAGAGGGGCCATGAGCAGTTCTTC
many	TRBJ2-1	TRBD2	TRBV6-1	CASSPTSGSYNEQFF	TGTGCCAGCAGCCCTACTAGCGGCTCCTACAATGAGCAGTTCTTC
many	TRBJ1-5	TRBD1	TRBV6-1	CASSRGRTGNQPQHF	TGTGCCAGCAGCAGGGGGCGGACGGGCAATCAGCCCCAGCATTTT
many	TRBJ2-6	TRBD1	TRBV28	CASSPGGSGANVLTF	TGTGCCAGCAGCCCAGGGGGCTCTGGGGCCAACGTCCTGACTTTC
NA	TRBJ2-7	TRBD1	TRBV5-5	CASSWGTGDFAEQYF	TGTGCCAGCAGTTGGGGGACAGGGGATTTTGCCGAGCAGTACTTC
few	TRBJ2-1	TRBD2	TRBV5-1	CASSSGSLYNEQFF	TGTGCCAGCTCTAGCGGGAGTCTCTACAATGAGCAGTTCTTC
many	TRBJ2-5	TRBD1	TRBV12-3/TRBV12-4	CASSSTSGDRGQETQYF	TGTGCCAGCAGTTCTACCTCGGGGGACAGGGGTCAAGAGACCCAGTACTTC
many	TRBJ2-7	NA	TRBV20-1	CSAKEGDRYEQYF	TGCAGTGCTAAGGAGGGGGACCGCTACGAGCAGTACTTC
many	TRBJ1-1	NA	TRBV5-1	CASSLHRVNTEAFF	TGCGCCAGCAGCTTACACAGGGTGAACACTGAAGCTTTCTTT
many	TRBJ1-1	NA	TRBV7-2	CASRAPNRETEAFF	TGTGCCAGCAGGGCACCCAACAGGGAGACTGAAGCTTTCTTT
many	TRBJ2-2	NA	TRBV24-1	CATSDLYTGELFF	TGTGCCACCAGTGATCTTTACACCGGGGAGCTGTTTTTT
many	TRBJ1-1	TRBD1	TRBV5-1	CASSLQGAVENTEAFF	TGCGCCAGCAGCTTGCAGGGGGCTGTGGAGAACACTGAAGCTTTCTTT
many	TRBJ1-1	NA	TRBV18	CASSRSDLGAFF	TGTGCCAGCTCCCGTTCGGACCTGGGAGCTTTCTTT
many	TRBJ2-1	TRBD2	TRBV5-1	CASSLLAGGPRVQFF	TGCGCCAGCAGCTTGCTAGCGGGAGGGCCTAGGGTGCAGTTCTTC
many	TRBJ2-7	NA	TRBV5-1	CASSLGPDSYEQYF	TGCGCCAGCAGCTTGGGCCCGGACAGCTACGAGCAGTACTTC
NA	TRBJ1-5	TRBD1	TRBV7-9	CASSPTGVINQPQHF	TGTGCCAGCAGCCCCACAGGGGTAATCAATCAGCCCCAGCATTTT
NA	TRBJ2-1	TRBD2	TRBV27	CATKAGALYNEQFF	TGTGCCACCAAAGCGGGAGCCCTATACAATGAGCAGTTCTTC
many	TRBJ1-1	NA	TRBV6-2/TRBV6-3	CASSPRASTEAFF	TGTGCCAGCAGTCCCCGGGCCTCCACTGAAGCTTTCTTT
NA	TRBJ2-5	TRBD2	TRBV6-2/TRBV6-3	CASLGLAGGTHETQYF	TGTGCCAGCCTTGGACTAGCGGGAGGTACGCACGAGACCCAGTACTTC
many	TRBJ2-5	TRBD1	TRBV3-1	CASSQWMTGVGETQYF	TGTGCCAGCAGCCAATGGATGACAGGGGTGGGGGAGACCCAGTACTTC
many	TRBJ1-1	TRBD1	TRBV19	CASITGGTKAFF	TGTGCCAGTATTACAGGGGGCACAAAAGCTTTCTTT
NA	TRBJ2-1	NA	TRBV20-1	CSASDKVSGNRNEQFF	TGCAGTGCTAGTGATAAGGTTTCGGGCAATCGCAATGAGCAGTTCTTC
few	TRBJ2-2	NA	TRBV25-1	CASSEFSVNTGELFF	TGTGCCAGCAGTGAATTTTCGGTGAACACCGGGGAGCTGTTTTTT
NA	TRBJ1-3	NA	TRBV7-9	CASSSPGERNTIYF	TGTGCCAGCAGCTCCCCCGGGGAAAGGAACACCATATATTTT
many	TRBJ2-3	NA	TRBV12-3/TRBV12-4	CASTRVPVSSTDTQYF	TGTGCCAGCACCCGAGTCCCTGTCTCTAGCACAGATACGCAGTATTTT
few	TRBJ2-3	NA	TRBV20-1	CSAPKWRGRTDTQYF	TGCAGTGCTCCAAAGTGGAGGGGGCGCACAGATACGCAGTATTTT
NA	TRBJ1-5	NA	TRBV27	CASSFRQFGQPQHF	TGTGCCAGCAGTTTTAGACAGTTCGGCCAGCCCCAGCATTTT
NA	TRBJ2-3	NA	TRBV19	CASSNRVTDTQYF	TGTGCCAGTAGTAACAGGGTTACAGATACGCAGTATTTT
many	TRBJ2-1	TRBD1	TRBV3-1	CASSQDRPGQGQQFF	TGTGCCAGCAGCCAAGATAGACCGGGACAGGGTCAGCAGTTCTTC
NA	TRBJ2-5	NA	TRBV30	CAWSGDQETQYF	TGTGCCTGGAGTGGGGACCAAGAGACCCAGTACTTC
NA	TRBJ1-2	TRBD1	TRBV6-2/TRBV6-3	CASTIGGQGMYGYTF	TGTGCCAGCACCATAGGGGGACAGGGGATGTATGGCTACACCTTC
NA	TRBJ2-3	TRBD2	TRBV25-1	CASSEPSGRADTQYF	TGTGCCAGCAGTGAGCCCAGCGGGAGAGCAGATACGCAGTATTTT
many	TRBJ2-5	NA	TRBV6-1	CASTRRGGLVETQYF	TGTGCCAGCACCCGCAGGGGAGGGCTCGTAGAGACCCAGTACTTC
many	TRBJ2-5	TRBD2	TRBV5-1	CASSAASLSGISETQYF	TGCGCCAGCAGCGCGGCAAGTCTGAGCGGGATATCAGAGACCCAGTACTTC
many	TRBJ1-6	TRBD1	TRBV20-1	CSAQRQGLNSPLHF	TGCAGTGCCCAACGACAGGGTCTAAATTCACCCCTCCACTTT
NA	TRBJ2-2	TRBD2	TRBV7-9	CASSLREGRTGELFF	TGTGCCAGCAGCTTGCGGGAGGGAAGAACCGGGGAGCTGTTTTTT
many	TRBJ2-7	NA	TRBV24-1	CATSDFRGEQYF	TGTGCCACCAGTGATTTCAGGGGCGAGCAGTACTTC
many	TRBJ1-4	NA	TRBV9	CASSRAGDNEKLFF	TGTGCCAGCAGCAGGGCGGGTGATAATGAAAAACTGTTTTTT
NA	TRBJ1-3	NA	TRBV7-9	CASSVEQGLMGNTIYF	TGTGCCAGCAGCGTCGAACAGGGCTTGATGGGAAACACCATATATTTT
many	TRBJ2-3	TRBD2	TRBV20-1	CSAEGTSGRDTDTQYF	TGCAGTGCTGAGGGGACTAGCGGGAGAGACACAGATACGCAGTATTTT